This T cell receptor beta chain was captured by sequencing in a study of blood T cell repertoires in COVID-19. The table lists this clone with a few counts. The assay was immunoSEQ multiplex PCR, and TCRdb's table has in-frame clones only and misses some. The top ten hold 7.5% to 9.5% of the sample, which has around 220,000 clones, around 83% seen once. In germline, CDR1 is SGHNT, CDR2 YYREEE (reference sequence). V shed 4 bases and J shed 4 bases, with 20 bases lying between them. The CDR3 has 16 residues. J is TRBJ1-2 and V is TRBV5-4; D is unclear. The sample consisted of peripheral blood. This TCR came from a woman older than 75 with COVID-19, enrolled during active disease. CDR3: CASSPIGGWGSYGYTF. DNA for the CDR3: TGTGCCAGCAGCCCGATAGGAGGTTGGGGTAGCTATGGCTACACCTTC.